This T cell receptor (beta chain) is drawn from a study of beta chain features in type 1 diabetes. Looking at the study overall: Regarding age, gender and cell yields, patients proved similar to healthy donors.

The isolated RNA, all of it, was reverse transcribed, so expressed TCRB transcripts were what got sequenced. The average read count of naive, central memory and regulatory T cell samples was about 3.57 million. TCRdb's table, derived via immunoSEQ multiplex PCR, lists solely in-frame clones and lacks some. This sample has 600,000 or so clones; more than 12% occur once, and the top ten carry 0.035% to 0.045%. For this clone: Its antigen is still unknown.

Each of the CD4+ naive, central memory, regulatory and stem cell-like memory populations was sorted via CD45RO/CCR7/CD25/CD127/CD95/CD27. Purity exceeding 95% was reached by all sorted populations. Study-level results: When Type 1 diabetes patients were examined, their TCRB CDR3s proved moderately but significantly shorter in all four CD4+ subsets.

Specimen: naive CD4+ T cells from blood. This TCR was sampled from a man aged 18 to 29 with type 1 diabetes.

CDR3 amino acids: CASSLPDGPNLGTDTQYF. CDR3 nucleotide sequence: TGCGCCAGCAGCTTGCCGGACGGCCCCAACCTTGGCACAGATACGCAGTATTTT. V is TRBV5-1 and J is TRBJ2-3; D gene uncertain. Trimming took 1 base from V and 1 from J, leaving 19 bases between them. Germline CDR1 is SGHRS and CDR2 is YFSETQ. The CDR3 runs 18 residues.